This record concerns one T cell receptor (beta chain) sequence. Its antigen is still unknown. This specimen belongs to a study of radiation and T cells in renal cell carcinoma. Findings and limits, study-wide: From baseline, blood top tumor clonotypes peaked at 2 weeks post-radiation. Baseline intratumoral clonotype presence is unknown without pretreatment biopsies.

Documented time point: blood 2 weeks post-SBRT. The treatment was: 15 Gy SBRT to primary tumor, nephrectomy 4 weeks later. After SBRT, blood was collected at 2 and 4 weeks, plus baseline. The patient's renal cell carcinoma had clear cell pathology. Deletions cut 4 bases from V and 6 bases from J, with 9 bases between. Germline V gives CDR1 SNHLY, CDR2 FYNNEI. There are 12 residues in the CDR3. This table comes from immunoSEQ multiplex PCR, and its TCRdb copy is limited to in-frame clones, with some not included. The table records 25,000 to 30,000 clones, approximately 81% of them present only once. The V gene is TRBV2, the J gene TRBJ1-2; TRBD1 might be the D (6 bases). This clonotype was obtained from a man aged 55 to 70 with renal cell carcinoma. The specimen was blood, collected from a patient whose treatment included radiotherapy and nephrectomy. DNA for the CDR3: TGTGCCAGCAGTGGGACAGTCAATGGCTACACCTTC. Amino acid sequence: CASSGTVNGYTF. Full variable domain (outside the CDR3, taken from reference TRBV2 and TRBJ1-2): EPEVTQTPSHQVTQMGQEVILRCVPISNHLYFYWYRQILGQKVEFLVSFYNNEISEKSEIFDDQFSVERPDGSNFTLKIRSTKLEDSAMYFCASSGTVNGYTFGSGTRLTVV.